The clone carrying this TCR beta chain was recorded only once. These data originate in a study of blood T cell repertoires in COVID-19. About the study: The analysed material was cDNA or gDNA that came from T cells, B-cell-depleted T cells, or PBMCs.

Repertoires were generated with immunoSEQ multiplex PCR, while TCRdb's copy carries only in-frame clones and drops some. The sample consists of 30,000 to 35,000 clones, around 87% of them appearing once. Material for sequencing was peripheral blood. The sequence came from a human donor in a cohort sampled during active COVID-19.

CDR3 in amino acids: CASSPQGFWGNEQFF. The DNA of the CDR3 is TGTGCCAGCAGCCCACAGGGATTTTGGGGCAATGAGCAGTTCTTC. This chain connects TRBV7-3 to TRBJ2-1, with D possibly matching TRBD1 (6 bases). Trimming pared 5 bases from V and 6 bases from J, leaving 17 bases between. Looked up from germline, CDR1 is SGHTA and CDR2 is FQGTGA. The CDR3 extends over 15 amino acids.